The next 27 T cell receptor beta chains were all read from a single sample in a study of cytomegalovirus exposure and HLA in healthy donors. The PCR had 60 Vbeta and 13 Jbeta primers. Measured with immunoSEQ multiplex PCR; TCRdb has only the in-frame clones, and not every one. Among fewer than 150,000 clones listed, roughly 80% were seen once. The sequenced sample was PBMCs. These TCRs come from a male donor in good health and CMV-seronegative.

This clone was seen only a few times. The chain is built from TRBV9 and TRBJ1-6; no clear D gene. Trimming cost V 0 bases and J 10 bases, with 11 bases left between them. CDR1 SGDLS and CDR2 YYNGEE come from the germline V gene. This CDR3 spans 14 amino acids. The CDR3 is CASSVDGSPSPLHF. CDR3 nucleotides: TGTGCCAGCAGCGTAGACGGTTCTCCCTCACCCCTCCACTTT.

This clone appeared once. This chain links TRBV5-1 with TRBJ1-1; D call uncertain. In germline, CDR1 is SGHRS, CDR2 YFSETQ. V lost 3 bases and J 1 base, leaving 13 bases between the germline ends. The CDR3 contains 15 residues. As DNA, the CDR3 is TGCGCCAGCAGCTGGTCGGGTAGTGGGAACACTGAAGCTTTCTTT. The encoded protein is CASSWSGSGNTEAFF.

The chain uses TRBV7-2 and TRBJ1-2; D is possibly TRBD1 (6 bases). V shed 4 bases and J shed 8 bases, with 20 bases lying between them. The germline V gene has CDR1 SGHTA and CDR2 FQGNSA. This CDR3 contains 15 residues. CDR3 loop: CASSSPWGRQLGYTF. As DNA, the CDR3 is TGTGCCAGCAGCTCACCTTGGGGGCGACAGCTAGGCTACACCTTC.

The chain employs TRBV30 and TRBJ1-6, with 7 bases fitting TRBD1. V lost 0 bases and J lost 13; bases outside the gene matches: 6. The CDR3 is 13 amino acids. Germline V gives CDR1 GTSNPN, CDR2 SVGIG (reference sequence). The CDR3: CAWSVSGGAPLHF. The CDR3 DNA reads TGTGCCTGGAGTGTTTCAGGGGGTGCTCCCCTCCACTTT.

The chain joins TRBV7-9 to TRBJ2-3, with 10 bases identical to TRBD1. The CDR3 runs to 16 residues. The V and J ends lost 5 bases and 2 bases, in that order; junction bases with no gene match: 7. Germline V CDR1 and CDR2: SEHNR, FQNEAQ (reference sequence). CDR3: CASSGGTGAYTDTQYF. DNA for the CDR3: TGTGCCAGCAGCGGCGGGACAGGGGCTTACACAGATACGCAGTATTTT. Drawing the rest from reference TRBV7-9 and TRBJ2-3, the complete variable domain is DTGVSQNPRHKITKRGQNVTFRCDPISEHNRLYWYRQTLGQGPEFLTYFQNEAQLEKSRLLSDRFSAERPKGSFSTLEIQRTEQGDSAMYLCASSGGTGAYTDTQYFGPGTRLTVL.

This chain joins TRBV27 and TRBJ2-7, with a tentative D call TRBD2 (5 bases). Per the germline V gene, CDR1 is MNHEY and CDR2 is SMNVEV (reference sequence). CDR3 length: 13 residues. V lost 3 bases, J lost 4 bases, and 10 bases lay in between. The CDR3 spells CASSLVPGYEQYF. In DNA form, the CDR3 reads TGTGCCAGCAGTTTGGTCCCGGGGTACGAGCAGTACTTC.

The rearrangement uses TRBV19 and TRBJ1-2; 9 positions match TRBD1. CDR3 size: 14 residues. J gave up 2 bases and V 7 bases, and 5 bases lay outside the gene matches. Germline loops: CDR1 LNHDA, CDR2 SQIVND (reference sequence). The CDR3: CASTPGTGNYGYTF. The CDR3 DNA sequence: TGTGCCAGTACCCCTGGGACAGGGAACTATGGCTACACCTTC. Based on the CDR3 plus reference TRBV19 and TRBJ1-2, the full variable domain is DGGITQSPKYLFRKEGQNVTLSCEQNLNHDAMYWYRQDPGQGLRLIYYSQIVNDFQKGDIAEGYSVSREKKESFPLTVTSAQKNPTAFYLCASTPGTGNYGYTFGSGTRLTVV.

This clone was found a few times. The rearrangement links TRBV28 to TRBJ1-2; TRBD1 matches at 9 bases. The V segment lost 8 bases and the J segment 5 bases; nucleotides outside the gene matches: 6. Germline V lookup: CDR1 MDHEN, CDR2 SYDVKM. The CDR3 contains 13 residues. The CDR3 DNA follows: TGTGCCAGCGGGGACAGGGCCCAGTATGGCTACACCTTC. It yields the protein CASGDRAQYGYTF.

The V call is TRBV15, the J call TRBJ1-5, with D perhaps TRBD1 (5 bases). This CDR3 spans 15 amino acids. The germline gives CDR1 LNHNV, CDR2 YYDKDF (reference sequence). V lost 1 base, J lost 3 bases, and 10 bases lay in between. DNA of the CDR3: TGTGCCACCAGCAGAGGTGGGGCCCCCAATCAGCCCCAGCATTTT. Translated: CATSRGGAPNQPQHF.

This chain links TRBV28 with TRBJ2-5; D may be TRBD1 (5 bases). Trimming shortened V by 4 bases and J by 5 bases, and 11 bases separated the two germline ends. CDR3 length: 13 residues. Germline-derived CDR1 and CDR2 are MDHEN and SYDVKM. The CDR3 protein is CASSSSGQETQYF. In nucleotides, the CDR3 is TGTGCCAGCAGTTCTTCAGGGCAGGAGACCCAGTACTTC.

In its sample, this clone ranks as medium-sized. The gene calls are TRBV9 and TRBJ1-2; 7 bases line up with TRBD1. V was pared by 0 bases and J by 5 bases, with 4 bases of the junction left unmatched. The CDR3 consists of 14 residues. The V gene's germline CDR1 is SGDLS and CDR2 YYNGEE. CDR3 residues: CASSVVEGAYGYTF. CDR3 DNA: TGTGCCAGCAGCGTAGTGGAGGGGGCATATGGCTACACCTTC.

The V gene is TRBV30, the J gene TRBJ1-1; a weak D match, TRBD1 (6 bases). The V gene lost 0 bases and the J gene lost 7 bases, with 18 bases spanning the gap. The CDR3 has 15 residues. The germline gives CDR1 GTSNPN, CDR2 SVGIG (reference sequence). In DNA, the CDR3 is TGTGCCTGGAGTGTACGGGGAGGGGGGGGTCATGAAGCTTTCTTT. Its protein is CAWSVRGGGGHEAFF.

V gene TRBV9 combines with J gene TRBJ2-7; D remains unclear. The V and J ends lost 0 bases and 7 bases respectively, with 11 bases between them. The germline V gene encodes CDR1 SGDLS and CDR2 YYNGEE. CDR3 size: 13 residues. The chain's CDR3 is CASSVDSGSEQYF. The DNA for the CDR3 is TGTGCCAGCAGCGTAGATTCCGGGTCGGAGCAGTACTTC.

The V and J genes are TRBV15 and TRBJ1-6; TRBD1 matches 8 bases. J was trimmed by 8 bases and V by 8 bases; bases with no gene match: 5. The CDR3 contains 13 residues. Germline CDR1 is LNHNV and CDR2 is YYDKDF (reference sequence). The CDR3 is CATQGARDSPLHF. The DNA for the CDR3 is TGTGCCACCCAGGGGGCCCGGGATTCACCCCTCCACTTT.

This chain connects TRBV11-1 to TRBJ1-1; possibly TRBD1 for D (6 bases). The CDR3 runs to 12 residues. The V end was cut by 5 bases, the J end by 8 bases, with 12 bases between. Germline assignment: CDR1 SGHAT and CDR2 FQDESV (reference sequence). The CDR3 region is CASSAVGAEAFF. The CDR3 DNA reads TGTGCCAGCAGCGCAGTGGGGGCCGAAGCTTTCTTT.

The V and J genes are TRBV4-2 and TRBJ2-7; 8 bases align to TRBD1. Trimming took 3 bases from V and 7 from J; bases not matched to a gene: 14. There are 16 residues in the CDR3. Germline V gene sequence: CDR1 LGHNA, CDR2 YNFKEQ. Written as DNA, the CDR3 is TGTGCCAGCAGCCACCGCGGACAGGGTCAGATCATAGAGCAGTACTTC. Residues: CASSHRGQGQIIEQYF.

This clone was found a few times. The CDR3 protein is CASSLGQLRRFF. CDR3 coding DNA: TGTGCCAGCAGCTTGGGACAGCTAAGAAGGTTCTTC. This chain links TRBV7-2 with TRBJ2-1; 7 positions match TRBD1. V gave up 3 bases and J gave up 15 bases; unmatched junction bases: 8. The CDR3 runs to 12 residues. Germline CDR1 and CDR2: SGHTA and FQGNSA.

CDR3 protein: CASSNLENEQYF. The CDR3 nucleotides read TGTGCCAGCAGCAACCTAGAGAACGAGCAGTACTTC. The chain recombines TRBV7-9 with TRBJ2-7; D unclear. This CDR3 spans 12 amino acids. Germline V gives CDR1 SEHNR, CDR2 FQNEAQ (reference sequence). V dropped 5 bases and J dropped 5 bases, with 10 bases sitting between them. Looking up the rest from reference TRBV7-9 and TRBJ2-7 gives the full variable domain: DTGVSQNPRHKITKRGQNVTFRCDPISEHNRLYWYRQTLGQGPEFLTYFQNEAQLEKSRLLSDRFSAERPKGSFSTLEIQRTEQGDSAMYLCASSNLENEQYFGPGTRLTVT.

The chain couples TRBV4-3 to TRBJ1-3, with unresolved D. V was cut by 0 bases and J by 1 base, with 7 bases left in between. This CDR3 spans 15 amino acids. Germline V lookup: CDR1 LGHNA, CDR2 YSLEER. CDR3 amino acids: CASSQDRASGNTIYF. CDR3 DNA: TGCGCCAGCAGCCAAGATCGAGCATCTGGAAACACCATATATTTT.

This clone was counted a single time. The chain couples TRBV11-1 to TRBJ1-2, with D perhaps matching TRBD1 (6 bases). Per the germline V gene, CDR1 is SGHAT and CDR2 is FQDESV (reference sequence). Trimming shortened V by 6 bases and J by 6 bases, and 14 bases separated the two germline ends. The CDR3 extends over 13 amino acids. The CDR3 coding sequence is TGTGCCAGCAGTCCTCGGGACATGAATGGCTACACCTTC. It encodes CASSPRDMNGYTF.

V and J are TRBV7-3 and TRBJ2-6; 7 bases are shared with TRBD1. Germline CDR1 SGHTA, CDR2 FQGTGA. After removal of 5 bases from V and 2 bases from J, the junction contained 3 bases not matched to a gene. CDR3 length: 15 amino acids. In nucleotides, the CDR3 is TGTGCCAGCAGCACAGACAGGGCTGGGGCCAACGTCCTGACTTTC. Amino acids: CASSTDRAGANVLTF.

A single count supports this clone. The CDR3 sequence is CASSFPGQGNTEAFF. As DNA, the CDR3 is TGTGCCAGCAGTTTCCCAGGACAGGGCAACACTGAAGCTTTCTTT. The chain links TRBV28 to TRBJ1-1, with 8 bases fitting TRBD1. The CDR3 is 15 amino acids. CDR1 is MDHEN and CDR2 is SYDVKM in the germline V gene. V was clipped by 3 bases and J by 2 bases; unmatched bases: 5.

This rearrangement joins TRBV14 to TRBJ1-6; 8 positions agree with TRBD1. Germline V CDR1 and CDR2: SGHDN, FVKESK. The CDR3 consists of 18 residues. V was clipped by 4 bases and J by 0 bases; unmatched bases: 8. The CDR3 loop is CASSPLGQGGSYNSPLHF. CDR3 in DNA: TGTGCCAGCAGCCCACTAGGACAGGGCGGCTCCTATAATTCACCCCTCCACTTT.

This chain uses TRBV2 with TRBJ1-4; D call uncertain. Germline V gene sequence: CDR1 SNHLY, CDR2 FYNNEI. The CDR3 contains 13 residues. The V gene lost 8 bases and the J gene lost 5 bases, with 12 bases spanning the gap. CDR3 amino acids: CASGFYNNEKLFF. CDR3 nucleotides: TGTGCCAGCGGTTTCTATAACAATGAAAAACTGTTTTTT.

The gene calls are TRBV7-9 and TRBJ1-1; D is unresolved. The CDR3 has 13 residues. From germline, CDR1 is SEHNR and CDR2 FQNEAQ (reference sequence). Trimming cost V 3 bases and J 3 bases, with 8 bases left between them. The CDR3 is CASSFESDTEAFF. The CDR3 DNA is TGTGCCAGCAGCTTTGAGTCGGACACTGAAGCTTTCTTT.

The chain combines TRBV5-6 with TRBJ2-7, with TRBD1 identical over 7 bases. Per germline, CDR1 SGHDT and CDR2 YYEEEE. This CDR3 is built from 13 residues. Trimming cost V 6 bases and J 5 bases; bases outside gene matches: 8. The chain's CDR3 is CASTRQGGDEQYF. For the CDR3, the DNA is TGTGCCAGCACGCGACAGGGTGGAGACGAGCAGTACTTC.

The chain joins TRBV6-5 to TRBJ1-2; D is unclear. CDR1 MNHEY and CDR2 SVGAGI come from the germline V gene. CDR3 length: 14 residues. V was cut by 6 bases and J by 3 bases, with 14 bases left in between. CDR3 amino acids: CASSPRLLYYGYTF. CDR3 DNA: TGTGCCAGCAGCCCCAGACTCCTCTACTATGGCTACACCTTC.